This T cell receptor (beta chain) appears in the sequencing data of a study of blood T cell repertoires in COVID-19. Across the whole study: The samples span acute and convalescent COVID-19 from the United States, Italy and Spain.

Profiling relied on immunoSEQ multiplex PCR, and the TCRdb table lists in-frame clones only, not all of them. The data show about 88,000 clones, 88% seen once. The germline gives CDR1 SGHRS, CDR2 YFSETQ. V shed 1 base and J shed 2 bases, with 26 bases lying between them. The CDR3 length is 20 residues. The origin of this receptor is a man older than 75 with acute or convalescent COVID-19. Sequencing was carried out using peripheral blood. This rearrangement joins TRBV5-1 to TRBJ2-3; D ambiguous. Here the CDR3 reads CASSLPLFSSRQLLTDTQYF. CDR3 DNA: TGCGCCAGCAGCTTGCCTCTCTTTTCCTCGCGGCAGCTCCTCACAGATACGCAGTATTTT. The variable domain in full, completed from reference TRBV5-1 and TRBJ2-3, reads KAGVTQTPRYLIKTRGQQVTLSCSPISGHRSVSWYQQTPGQGLQFLFEYFSETQRNKGNFPGRFSGRQFSNSRSEMNVSTLELGDSALYLCASSLPLFSSRQLLTDTQYFGPGTRLTVL.